The 6 T cell receptor beta chains in this list originate from one sample, sequenced in a study of blood T cell repertoires in COVID-19. The table came from immunoSEQ multiplex PCR; TCRdb's copy has only in-frame clones and leaves some out. The sample lists about 140,000 clones, roughly 80% seen once, with roughly 3.9% in the top ten. Sequenced input: peripheral blood. These TCRs come from a woman of 80 years or more with acute or convalescent COVID-19.

This chain connects TRBV24-1 to TRBJ2-5; 11 bases align to TRBD2. Germline loops: CDR1 KGHDR, CDR2 SFDVKD. This CDR3 comprises 17 residues. Unmatched junction bases numbered 7, after V lost 3 bases and J lost 2 bases. In DNA form, the CDR3 reads TGTGCCACCAGTGATCCGACTAGCGGGGAGCAACAAGAGACCCAGTACTTC. The encoded protein is CATSDPTSGEQQETQYF.

V is TRBV14 and J is TRBJ2-7; TRBD2 agrees at 7 bases. The ends lost 1 base at V and 0 bases at J; junction bases unmatched: 9. Per germline, CDR1 SGHDN and CDR2 FVKESK. The CDR3 length is 17 residues. The CDR3: CASSQGVVWGGSYEQYF. DNA of the CDR3: TGTGCCAGCAGCCAAGGCGTCGTTTGGGGGGGCTCCTACGAGCAGTACTTC. The full variable domain, rest sourced from reference TRBV14 and TRBJ2-7, is EAGVTQFPSHSVIEKGQTVTLRCDPISGHDNLYWYRRVMGKEIKFLLHFVKESKQDESGMPNNRFLAERTGGTYSTLKVQPAELEDSGVYFCASSQGVVWGGSYEQYFGPGTRLTVT.

The chain recombines TRBV11-2 with TRBJ2-3, with D uncertain. In germline, CDR1 is SGHAT, CDR2 FQNNGV. Trimming stripped 5 bases from V and 0 bases from J, with 9 bases between. CDR3 size: 14 residues. CDR3 region: CASSTDTSTDTQYF. The CDR3 region has the DNA TGTGCCAGCAGCACCGATACTAGCACAGATACGCAGTATTTT.

The count of this clone is one. J is TRBJ2-2 and V is TRBV2, with unresolved D. Trimming stripped 1 base from V and 2 bases from J, with 14 bases between. CDR3 length equals 17 residues. CDR1 is SNHLY, CDR2 FYNNEI, per germline. CDR3 sequence reads: CASSEVATVLNTGELFF. CDR3 DNA: TGTGCCAGCAGTGAAGTTGCCACGGTCCTTAACACCGGGGAGCTGTTTTTT.

The genes are TRBV7-2 and TRBJ1-5, with D perhaps TRBD1 (6 bases). The CDR3 has 15 residues. The V and J ends lost 4 bases and 6 bases respectively, with 16 bases between them. Germline-derived CDR1 and CDR2 are SGHTA and FQGNSA. The CDR3, as DNA: TGTGCCAGCAGCTCACGCAGGGGAGGGGGTCAGCCCCAGCATTTT. It encodes CASSSRRGGGQPQHF. Variable domain in full (rest from reference TRBV7-2 and TRBJ1-5): GAGVSQSPSNKVTEKGKDVELRCDPISGHTALYWYRQSLGQGLEFLIYFQGNSAPDKSGLPSDRFSAERTGGSVSTLTIQRTQQEDSAVYLCASSSRRGGGQPQHFGDGTRLSIL.

As for this clone: The DNA is omitted, as the CDR3 cannot be located on it reliably, and the CDR3 follows TCRdb's listing. V is TRBV4-1 and J is TRBJ2-7; TRBD1 is the table's D call and was not checked against the DNA. Counting both end residues, the CDR3 totals 13 amino acids. Germline CDR1 and CDR2: MGHRA and YSYEKL. The CDR3 spells CASSQVGRGAEYF.